This T cell receptor beta chain stems from a study of regulatory T cells in long-lasting Graves disease. Study overall: Antithyroid drug intake by newly diagnosed Graves' patients had lasted under 3 months.

Study-level results: Authors noted too few samples as a limitation. Under persistent disease, TRBV28, TRBJ1-2 and TRBJ2-5 were used preferentially.

Germline assignment: CDR1 KGHDR and CDR2 SFDVKD. J gave up 3 bases and V 9 bases, and 7 bases lay outside the gene matches. The CDR3 loop spans 14 amino acids. In building TCR beta libraries, iRepertoire HTBI primers were used together with Arm-PCR of CDR3 regions. TCRdb redid the calling of the multiplex PCR reads with MiXCR, one entry per CDR3 protein. The profile covers 530,000 or so distinct CDR3 sequences, with roughly 14% appearing a single time and more than 8.5% taken by the ten largest. Time point reported: newly diagnosed GD, antithyroid drugs for less than 3 months. Extracted RNA from PBMCs served as the source of the TCR library. This clonotype was detected many times. Its target is not known. The sample was also linked to a second study, of T cells in Graves' hyperthyroidism and ophthalmopathy.

This sample comprised peripheral blood mononuclear cells (PBMCs), obtained at new diagnosis, from a patient treated with antithyroid drugs. V and J are TRBV24-1 and TRBJ2-5, with 9 bases fitting TRBD1. This clonotype was obtained from a man under 40 with Graves disease. The CDR3 region has the DNA TGTGCCACCGGAGGGGACAGGGTGGAAGAGACCCAGTACTTC. It translates to CATGGDRVEETQYF.